This TCR beta chain came from a study of blood T cells in healthy people across ages. PCR was performed a second time for about 6 to 12 cycles using a sample-barcoded 5' primer and a J-beta primer mix. From the 5' RACE reads, TCRdb called clonotypes with MiXCR, one entry per CDR3 protein. The repertoire holds fewer than 2,000,000 distinct CDR3 sequences, with 39% as singletons. The CDR3 totals 17 residues. The ends lost 2 bases at V and 4 bases at J; junction bases unmatched: 10. The V gene's germline CDR1 is MNHEY and CDR2 SMNVEV (reference sequence). Study-wide results and caveats: Donor CMV status was unknown, possibly confounding expanded clonotype changes.

On this clonotype itself: Its target is unknown.

The sequence was obtained from a human donor in good health. Sequences were obtained from blood. J is TRBJ2-2 and V is TRBV27; 7 nucleotides agree with TRBD1. CDR3 sequence: CASSLRGPTGTTGELFF. The CDR3 DNA sequence: TGTGCCAGCAGTTTAAGGGGACCGACAGGGACCACCGGGGAGCTGTTTTTT.